Below, one T cell receptor (beta chain) is given with its context. These data come from a study of T cells after yellow fever vaccination. Points from the study as a whole: Weaker overall was a secondary response that nonetheless peaked faster, on day 5 versus 15. The CD4 compartment and the CD8 compartment contained a small share of clonotypes in common. Reappearance after the booster was observed for most primary-vaccination clones (around 95% CD4, about 85% CD8).

One entry per CDR3 protein, called by TCRdb with MiXCR from the 5' RACE reads. The sample holds 40,000 to 55,000 distinct CDR3 sequences, 6.5% to 8.5% seen once. From germline, CDR1 is SGHVS and CDR2 FQNEAQ. This CDR3 is built from 15 residues. Trimming took 3 bases from V and 0 from J, leaving 9 bases between them. Sequenced here: CD8+ T cells not binding an NS4B(214-222) dextramer, sorted from PBMCs, sampled about 41 days after the first yellow fever vaccination. The source of this sequence is a man between 18 and 29 years old who received the YFV17D yellow fever vaccine. This sequence joins TRBV7-8 and TRBJ2-4, with D unresolved. Here the CDR3 reads CASSFGPIAKNIQYF. DNA for the CDR3: TGTGCCAGCAGCTTCGGGCCTATAGCCAAAAACATTCAGTACTTC.